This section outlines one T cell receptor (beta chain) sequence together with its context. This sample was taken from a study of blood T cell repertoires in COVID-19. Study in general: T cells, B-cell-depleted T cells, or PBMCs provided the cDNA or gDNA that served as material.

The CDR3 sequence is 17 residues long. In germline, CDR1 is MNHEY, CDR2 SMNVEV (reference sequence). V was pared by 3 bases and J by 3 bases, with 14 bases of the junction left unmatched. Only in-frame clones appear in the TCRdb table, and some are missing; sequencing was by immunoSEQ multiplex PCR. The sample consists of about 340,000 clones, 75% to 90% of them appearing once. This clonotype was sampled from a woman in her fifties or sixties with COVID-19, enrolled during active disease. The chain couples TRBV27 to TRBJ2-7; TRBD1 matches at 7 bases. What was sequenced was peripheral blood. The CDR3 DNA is TGTGCCAGCAGTTTGATACAGGGGACCCAGGGTATCTACGAGCAGTACTTC. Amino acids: CASSLIQGTQGIYEQYF.